This TCR beta chain is drawn from a study of T-cell memory formation after mild COVID-19. The CDR3 totals 16 residues. After removal of 5 bases from V and 1 base from J, the junction contained 10 bases not matched to a gene. CDR1 and CDR2 from the germline V gene are SGHVS and FNYEAQ. Study-wide points: Nothing confirmed that second-wave clones peaking on day 37 were specific for SARS-CoV-2. Clones that contracted from day 15 to 85 were balanced CD4/CD8, while later expanders leaned CD4+.

Using constant-segment primers, 5'RACE produced TCR alpha and TCR beta cDNA libraries carrying sample barcodes and UMIs. TCRdb itself ran the 5' RACE reads through MiXCR, one entry per CDR3 protein. The data hold 350,000 or so distinct CDR3 sequences, with about 21% observed a single time. This clonotype occurred a few times. What it binds is unknown. The rearrangement joins TRBV7-6 to TRBJ2-7; 8 bases align to TRBD2. The receptor comes from an adult woman who had mild COVID-19 (a few samples of this study predate the infection). Cell type and time point are not known. Sequenced material: PBMCs or a T cell subset sorted from them (not recorded which). CDR3 nucleotides: TGTGCCAGCAGCAGGGCTCCGGGGGGGACTTCCTACGAGCAGTACTTC. Translation gives CASSRAPGGTSYEQYF.